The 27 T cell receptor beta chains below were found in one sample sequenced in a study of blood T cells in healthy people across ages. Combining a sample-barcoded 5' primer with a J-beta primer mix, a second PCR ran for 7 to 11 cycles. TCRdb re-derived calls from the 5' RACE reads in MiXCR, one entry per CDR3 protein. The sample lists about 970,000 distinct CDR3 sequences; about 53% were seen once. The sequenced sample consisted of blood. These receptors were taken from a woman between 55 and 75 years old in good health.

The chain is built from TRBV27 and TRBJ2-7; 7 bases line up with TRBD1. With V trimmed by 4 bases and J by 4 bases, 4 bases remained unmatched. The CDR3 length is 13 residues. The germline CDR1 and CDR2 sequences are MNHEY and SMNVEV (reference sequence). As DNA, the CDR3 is TGTGCCAGCAGTTGGACAGGCGCTTACGAGCAGTACTTC. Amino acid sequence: CASSWTGAYEQYF.

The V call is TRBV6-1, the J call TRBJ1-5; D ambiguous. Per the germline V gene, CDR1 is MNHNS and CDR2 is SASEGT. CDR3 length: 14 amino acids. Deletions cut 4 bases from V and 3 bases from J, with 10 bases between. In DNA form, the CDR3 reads TGTGCCAGCAGTGCCCCGGGCTTCAATCAGCCCCAGCATTTT. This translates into CASSAPGFNQPQHF.

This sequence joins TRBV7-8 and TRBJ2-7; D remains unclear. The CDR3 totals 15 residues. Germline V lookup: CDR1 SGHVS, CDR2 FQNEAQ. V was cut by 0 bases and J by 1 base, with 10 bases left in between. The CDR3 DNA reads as TGTGCCAGCAGCTTAGCAATCGTTGGATCCTACGAGCAGTACTTC. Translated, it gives CASSLAIVGSYEQYF.

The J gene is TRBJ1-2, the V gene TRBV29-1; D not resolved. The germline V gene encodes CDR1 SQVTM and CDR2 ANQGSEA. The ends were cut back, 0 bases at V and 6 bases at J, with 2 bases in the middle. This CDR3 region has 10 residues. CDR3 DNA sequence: TGCAGCGTTGAAGATCATGGCTACACCTTC. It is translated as CSVEDHGYTF.

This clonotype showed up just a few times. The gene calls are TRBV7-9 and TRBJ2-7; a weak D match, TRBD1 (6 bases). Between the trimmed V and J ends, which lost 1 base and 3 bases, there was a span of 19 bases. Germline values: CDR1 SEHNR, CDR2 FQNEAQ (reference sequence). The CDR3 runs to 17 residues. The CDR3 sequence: CASSLGDIVGTNYEQYF. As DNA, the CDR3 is TGTGCCAGCAGCTTAGGGGACATCGTGGGGACAAACTACGAGCAGTACTTC.

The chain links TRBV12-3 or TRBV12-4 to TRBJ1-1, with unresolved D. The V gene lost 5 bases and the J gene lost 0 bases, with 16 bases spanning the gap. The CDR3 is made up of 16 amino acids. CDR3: CASSPFRRLMNTEAFF. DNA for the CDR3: TGTGCCAGCAGTCCTTTTAGACGGCTCATGAACACTGAAGCTTTCTTT.

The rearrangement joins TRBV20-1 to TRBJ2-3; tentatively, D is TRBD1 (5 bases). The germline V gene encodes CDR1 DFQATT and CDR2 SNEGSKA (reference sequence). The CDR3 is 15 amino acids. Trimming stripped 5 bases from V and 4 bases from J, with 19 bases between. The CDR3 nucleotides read TGCAGTGCTCGCTCCGACTTGGGGCCCCCAGATACGCAGTATTTT. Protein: CSARSDLGPPDTQYF.

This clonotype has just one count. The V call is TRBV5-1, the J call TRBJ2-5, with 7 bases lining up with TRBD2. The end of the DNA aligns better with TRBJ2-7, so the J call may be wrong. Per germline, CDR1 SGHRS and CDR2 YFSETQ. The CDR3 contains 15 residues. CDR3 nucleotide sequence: TGCGCCAGCAGCTTGGGGTTCGCTAGCGGATACGAGCAGTACTTC. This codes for CASSLGFASGYEQYF.

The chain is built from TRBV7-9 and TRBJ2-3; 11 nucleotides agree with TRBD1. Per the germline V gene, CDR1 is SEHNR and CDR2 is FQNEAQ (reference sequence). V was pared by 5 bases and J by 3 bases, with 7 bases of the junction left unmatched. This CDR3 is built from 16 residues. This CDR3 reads CASSPGQGALTDTQYF. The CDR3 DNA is TGTGCCAGCAGCCCCGGACAGGGGGCACTTACAGATACGCAGTATTTT.

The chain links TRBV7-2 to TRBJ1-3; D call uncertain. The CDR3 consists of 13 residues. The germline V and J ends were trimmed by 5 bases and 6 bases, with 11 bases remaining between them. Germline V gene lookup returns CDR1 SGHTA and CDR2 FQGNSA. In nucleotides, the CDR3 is TGTGCCAGCAGCCTCGGCGGCCCAAACACCATATATTTT. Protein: CASSLGGPNTIYF.

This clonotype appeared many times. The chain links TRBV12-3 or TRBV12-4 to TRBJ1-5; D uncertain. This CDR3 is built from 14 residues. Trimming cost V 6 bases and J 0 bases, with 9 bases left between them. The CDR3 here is CASSPDGSNQPQHF. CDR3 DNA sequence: TGTGCCAGCAGCCCTGACGGTAGCAATCAGCCCCAGCATTTT.

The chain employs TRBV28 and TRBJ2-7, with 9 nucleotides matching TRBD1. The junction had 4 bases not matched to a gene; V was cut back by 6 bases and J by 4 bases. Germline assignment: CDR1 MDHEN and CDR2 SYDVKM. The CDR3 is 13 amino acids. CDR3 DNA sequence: TGTGCCAGCAGACAGGGGGCGGGGTACGAGCAGTACTTC. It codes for CASRQGAGYEQYF. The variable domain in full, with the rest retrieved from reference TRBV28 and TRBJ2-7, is DVKVTQSSRYLVKRTGEKVFLECVQDMDHENMFWYRQDPGLGLRLIYFSYDVKMKEKGDIPEGYSVSREKKERFSLILESASTNQTSMYLCASRQGAGYEQYFGPGTRLTVT.

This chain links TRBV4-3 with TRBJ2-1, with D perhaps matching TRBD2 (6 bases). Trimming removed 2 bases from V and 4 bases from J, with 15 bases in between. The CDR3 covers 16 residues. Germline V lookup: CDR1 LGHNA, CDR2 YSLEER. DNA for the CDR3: TGCGCCAGCAGCCAATCCAGTAGCGGACCGTACAATGAGCAGTTCTTC. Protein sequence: CASSQSSSGPYNEQFF.

CDR3 bases: TGTGCCAGCAGTTACCCGGGACTAGCGGGCCCCACAGATACGCAGTATTTT. Its protein is CASSYPGLAGPTDTQYF. The rearrangement uses TRBV6-2 or TRBV6-3 and TRBJ2-3; 12 bases map to TRBD2. CDR3 size: 17 residues. V gave up 2 bases and J gave up 2 bases; unmatched junction bases: 5. Germline V gives CDR1 MNHEY, CDR2 SVGEGT.

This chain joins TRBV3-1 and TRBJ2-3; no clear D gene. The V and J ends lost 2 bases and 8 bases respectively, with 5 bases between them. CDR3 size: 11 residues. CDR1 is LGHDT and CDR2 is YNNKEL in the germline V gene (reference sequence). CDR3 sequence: CASSQLFTQYF. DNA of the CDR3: TGTGCCAGCAGCCAACTTTTTACGCAGTATTTT.

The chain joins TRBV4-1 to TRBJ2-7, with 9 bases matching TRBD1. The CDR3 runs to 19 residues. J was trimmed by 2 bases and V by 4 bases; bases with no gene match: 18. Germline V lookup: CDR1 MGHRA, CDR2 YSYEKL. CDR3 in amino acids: CASSPVGTGRVVLTYEQYF. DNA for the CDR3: TGCGCCAGCAGCCCAGTCGGGACAGGGCGCGTAGTTCTTACCTACGAGCAGTACTTC.

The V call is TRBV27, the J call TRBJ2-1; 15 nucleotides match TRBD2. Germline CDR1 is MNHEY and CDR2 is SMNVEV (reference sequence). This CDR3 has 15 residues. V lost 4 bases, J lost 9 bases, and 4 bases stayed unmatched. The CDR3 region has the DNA TGTGCCAGCAGTTGGACTAGCGGGAGGGGGGGTGAGCAGTTCTTC. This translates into CASSWTSGRGGEQFF.

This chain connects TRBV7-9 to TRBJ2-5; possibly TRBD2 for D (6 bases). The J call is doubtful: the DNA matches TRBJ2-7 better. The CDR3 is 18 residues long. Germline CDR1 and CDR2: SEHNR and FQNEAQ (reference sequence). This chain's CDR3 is CASSLVGVRDSGRLEQYF. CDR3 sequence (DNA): TGTGCCAGCAGCTTAGTAGGGGTACGTGACTCGGGGAGGCTCGAGCAGTACTTC.

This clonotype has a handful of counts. CDR3 amino acids: CASSQGASGVYNEQFF. In DNA form, the CDR3 reads TGTGCCAGCAGCCAAGGGGCTAGCGGGGTCTACAATGAGCAGTTCTTC. The chain carries TRBV4-2 and TRBJ2-1; 9 bases agree with TRBD2. Per germline, CDR1 LGHNA and CDR2 YNFKEQ. The CDR3 is 16 amino acids. The ends lost 1 base at V and 3 bases at J; junction bases unmatched: 4.

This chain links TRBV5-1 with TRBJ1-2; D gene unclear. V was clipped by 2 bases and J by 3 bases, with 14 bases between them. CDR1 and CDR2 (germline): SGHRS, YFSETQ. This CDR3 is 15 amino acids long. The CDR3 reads CASSLAAVEDYGYTF. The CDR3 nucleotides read TGCGCCAGCAGCTTAGCCGCGGTTGAGGACTATGGCTACACCTTC. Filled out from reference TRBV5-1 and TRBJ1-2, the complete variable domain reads KAGVTQTPRYLIKTRGQQVTLSCSPISGHRSVSWYQQTPGQGLQFLFEYFSETQRNKGNFPGRFSGRQFSNSRSEMNVSTLELGDSALYLCASSLAAVEDYGYTFGSGTRLTVV.

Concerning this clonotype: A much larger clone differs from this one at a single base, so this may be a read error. CDR3 residues: CATKPGLASYVQYF. The CDR3 nucleotides are TGCGCCACAAAACCGGGACTAGCTTCCTACGTGCAGTACTTC. V usage is TRBV5-1 and J usage is TRBJ2-7, with 9 bases matching TRBD2. The germline CDR1 and CDR2 sequences are SGHRS and YFSETQ. This CDR3 comprises 14 residues.

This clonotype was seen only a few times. CDR3 loop: CASSHGTGAAPAYEQYF. The CDR3 DNA reads TGTGCCAGCAGCCACGGGACAGGGGCCGCTCCCGCCTACGAGCAGTACTTC. The V gene is TRBV14, the J gene TRBJ2-7; the match to TRBD1 covers 10 bases. The trim removed 3 bases at V and 2 bases at J, leaving 10 bases unmatched. The CDR3 has 17 residues. Germline V lookup: CDR1 SGHDN, CDR2 FVKESK. The whole variable domain, filled in from reference TRBV14 and TRBJ2-7, reads EAGVTQFPSHSVIEKGQTVTLRCDPISGHDNLYWYRRVMGKEIKFLLHFVKESKQDESGMPNNRFLAERTGGTYSTLKVQPAELEDSGVYFCASSHGTGAAPAYEQYFGPGTRLTVT.

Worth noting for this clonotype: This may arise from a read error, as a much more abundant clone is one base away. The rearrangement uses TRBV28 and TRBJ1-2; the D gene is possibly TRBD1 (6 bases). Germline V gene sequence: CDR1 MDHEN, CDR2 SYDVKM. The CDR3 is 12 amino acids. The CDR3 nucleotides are TGTGCCAGCTCGCGGGGGCACTATGGCCACACCTTC. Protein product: CASSRGHYGHTF.

The CDR3 DNA is TGTGCCAGCACCAATAGGGACAGGGGAACCTACGAGCAGTACTTC. It translates to CASTNRDRGTYEQYF. The chain uses TRBV6-2 or TRBV6-3 and TRBJ2-7, with 10 bases aligning to TRBD1. Germline CDR1 reads MNHEY; CDR2 reads SVGEGT. Unmatched junction bases numbered 8, after V lost 7 bases and J lost 2 bases. The CDR3 spans 15 residues.

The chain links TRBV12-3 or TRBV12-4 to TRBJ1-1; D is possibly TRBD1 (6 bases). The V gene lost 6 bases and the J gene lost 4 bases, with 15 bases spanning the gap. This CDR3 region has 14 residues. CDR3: CASSPQGLSTEAFF. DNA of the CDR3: TGTGCCAGCAGCCCTCAGGGGTTAAGCACTGAAGCTTTCTTT.

Here the CDR3 DNA reads TGCAGCGCTGGGGGGAATGAGCAGTACTTC. Translation gives CSAGGNEQYF. This sequence joins TRBV29-1 and TRBJ2-1, with D possibly being TRBD2 (6 bases). Gene TRBJ2-7 matches the end of the DNA better, so the J call may be wrong. This CDR3 spans 10 amino acids. Germline values: CDR1 SQVTM, CDR2 ANQGSEA.

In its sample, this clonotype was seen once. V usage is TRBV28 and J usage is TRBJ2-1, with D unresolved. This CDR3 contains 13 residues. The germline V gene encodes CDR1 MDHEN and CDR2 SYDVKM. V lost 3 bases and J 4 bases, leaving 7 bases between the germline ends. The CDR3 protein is CASSFEIYNEQFF. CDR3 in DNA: TGTGCCAGCAGTTTTGAAATTTACAATGAGCAGTTCTTC.